Shown below are 12 T cell receptor beta chains from a single sample sequenced in a study of blood T cell repertoires in COVID-19. Produced via immunoSEQ multiplex PCR; TCRdb's table is partial and in-frame only. This sample has approximately 200,000 clones, with about 80% found just once. Sequenced input: peripheral blood. Receptors originate from a woman of 80 years or more with COVID-19, enrolled during active disease.

This sequence joins TRBV5-1 and TRBJ2-5, with 8 bases identical to TRBD2. The germline gives CDR1 SGHRS, CDR2 YFSETQ. The CDR3 has 14 residues. V trimming: 7 bases; J trimming: 3 bases; junction bases outside the gene matches: 8. CDR3 in amino acids: CASSLGGRKETQYF. The CDR3 DNA reads as TGCGCCAGCTCGCTTGGCGGGAGGAAAGAGACCCAGTACTTC.

V and J are TRBV2 and TRBJ1-5; possibly TRBD1 for D (6 bases). CDR1 SNHLY and CDR2 FYNNEI come from the germline V gene. The germline V and J ends were trimmed by 11 bases and 6 bases, with 23 bases remaining between them. The CDR3 consists of 15 residues. CDR3 protein: CAASGRGGGGQPQHF. CDR3 coding DNA: TGTGCCGCCTCGGGGAGGGGGGGTGGAGGTCAGCCCCAGCATTTT.

This chain uses TRBV6-5 with TRBJ1-5; D uncertain. Germline V gene lookup returns CDR1 MNHEY and CDR2 SVGAGI. This CDR3 contains 14 residues. The ends were cut back, 0 bases at V and 2 bases at J, with 5 bases in the middle. The CDR3 is CASSYSPGNQPQHF. The CDR3 nucleotides read TGTGCCAGCAGTTACTCCCCGGGCAATCAGCCCCAGCATTTT.

V is TRBV9 and J is TRBJ1-1; weak D call: TRBD1 (5 bases). Germline V CDR1 and CDR2: SGDLS, YYNGEE. The CDR3 covers 15 residues. Deletions cut 3 bases from V and 0 bases from J, with 12 bases between. DNA of the CDR3: TGTGCCAGCAGCGCCGGCCAGGGCGTGAACACTGAAGCTTTCTTT. It is translated as CASSAGQGVNTEAFF.

This chain links TRBV7-2 with TRBJ2-7; 9 bases fit TRBD1. The germline V gene encodes CDR1 SGHTA and CDR2 FQGNSA. V lost 5 bases to trimming and J lost 2 bases; unmatched junction nucleotides: 4. This CDR3 has 14 residues. As DNA, the CDR3 is TGTGCCAGCAGCCCGGACAGGGGAACCTACGAGCAGTACTTC. Translating gives CASSPDRGTYEQYF.

This clone came up once. This chain links TRBV5-3 with TRBJ2-2; D uncertain. TRBV5-3 is an ORF; its function is uncertain. Trimming shortened V by 5 bases and J by 2 bases, and 10 bases separated the two germline ends. The CDR3 is made up of 14 amino acids. CDR3 in DNA: TGTGCCAGAAGGGGCCCCTCCAACACCGGGGAGCTGTTTTTT. Its translation is CARRGPSNTGELFF.

The V gene is TRBV14, the J gene TRBJ2-7; 10 bases map to TRBD2. The junction had 6 bases not matched to a gene; V was cut back by 1 base and J by 6 bases. The CDR3 covers 15 residues. The germline V gene encodes CDR1 SGHDN and CDR2 FVKESK. The CDR3, as DNA: TGTGCCAGCAGCCAAGTAGCGGGAGGAGTATCCGAGCAGTACTTC. It specifies CASSQVAGGVSEQYF.

The chain has TRBV4-2 and TRBJ2-1, with a weak D call TRBD2 (6 bases). This CDR3 is built from 15 residues. V was shortened by 0 bases and J by 10 bases, with 16 bases between the two germline ends. Germline V gives CDR1 LGHNA, CDR2 YNFKEQ. The CDR3 nucleotides read TGTGCCAGCAGCCAAGAGAGCGGAGGGTCCCCGGAGCAGTTCTTC. Its protein product is CASSQESGGSPEQFF.

This clone was recorded only once. This sequence joins TRBV9 and TRBJ2-3, with 9 bases matching TRBD2. Germline assignment: CDR1 SGDLS and CDR2 YYNGEE. The V gene end was trimmed by 6 bases and the J gene end by 6 bases; junction bases not matched to a gene: 14. The CDR3 length is 16 residues. CDR3 region: CASTPGGAGGPDTQYF. CDR3 bases: TGTGCCAGCACCCCCGGAGGGGCGGGGGGGCCGGATACGCAGTATTTT.

The genes are TRBV15 and TRBJ1-4; 8 bases match TRBD1. Looked up from germline, CDR1 is LNHNV and CDR2 is YYDKDF (reference sequence). The ends lost 4 bases at V and 8 bases at J; junction bases unmatched: 9. The CDR3 totals 15 residues. CDR3 DNA sequence: TGTGCCACCAGCATAGACAGGGGATCAGGCGAAAAACTGTTTTTT. This codes for CATSIDRGSGEKLFF. Together with reference TRBV15 and TRBJ1-4, the CDR3 gives the full variable domain: DAMVIQNPRYQVTQFGKPVTLSCSQTLNHNVMYWYQQKSSQAPKLLFHYYDKDFNNEADTPDNFQSRRPNTSFCFLDIRSPGLGDTAMYLCATSIDRGSGEKLFFGSGTQLSVL.

This chain links TRBV7-9 with TRBJ2-3, with 12 bases matching TRBD2. Germline CDR1 and CDR2: SEHNR and FQNEAQ (reference sequence). The V and J ends lost 5 bases and 8 bases, in that order; junction bases with no gene match: 8. The CDR3 totals 15 residues. The DNA for the CDR3 is TGTGCCAGCAGCGGAACTAGCGGGAGGATTCGTACGCAGTATTTT. Its translation: CASSGTSGRIRTQYF.

The rearrangement uses TRBV5-1 and TRBJ2-5; possible D gene TRBD1, 6 bases. The CDR3 runs 16 residues. CDR1 and CDR2 (germline): SGHRS, YFSETQ. The V end lost 3 bases, the J end lost 5 bases, and 20 bases lay between the germline ends. CDR3 nucleotides: TGCGCCAGCAGCTATGGGACGATTGGGGGCCAGGAGACCCAGTACTTC. Protein: CASSYGTIGGQETQYF.